The text below deals with one T cell receptor (beta chain). These data belong to a study of blood T cell repertoires in COVID-19. Whole-study context: Sample material is recorded as cDNA or gDNA derived from T cells, B-cell-depleted T cells, or PBMCs.

V shed 2 bases, J shed 3 bases, and the junction held 10 bases outside the gene matches. The CDR3 contains 17 residues. Germline V gene sequence: CDR1 KGHSH, CDR2 LQKENI. In the study's own analysis: Amplification of reference gene primers provided the estimated nucleated cell counts. Profiling relied on immunoSEQ multiplex PCR, and the TCRdb table lists in-frame clones only, not all of them. V and J calls and clone size come straight from that table; D and trimming were deduced from the DNA. The table lists 110,000 to 150,000 clones, 82% of them singletons, with 3.5% to 5% in the top ten. The clonotype was recovered from a woman of 80 years or more with acute or convalescent COVID-19. The chain carries TRBV18 and TRBJ2-1; TRBD2 matches 7 bases. The sequenced sample was peripheral blood. The CDR3 spells CASSPYIGGGGYNEQFF. The CDR3 region has the DNA TGTGCCAGCTCACCATACATCGGCGGGGGAGGCTACAATGAGCAGTTCTTC.